A single sample gave rise to the 10 T cell receptor beta chains below, sequenced in a study of T cell changes during pregnancy in multiple sclerosis. The data were produced by immunoSEQ multiplex PCR, yet TCRdb's version contains in-frame clones alone and is incomplete. The sample lists tens of thousands of clones; roughly 80% were seen once. This specimen was CD8+ T cells from peripheral blood mononuclear cells, taken in the first trimester of pregnancy. The origin of the receptors is a female donor in good health, enrolled as a control in a pregnancy study.

The chain links TRBV5-1 to TRBJ1-2, with a possible D match to TRBD1 (5 bases). Trimming took off 0 bases at V and 3 bases at J, with 12 bases between the two ends. CDR3 length: 15 residues. CDR1 is SGHRS and CDR2 is YFSETQ in the germline V gene. The CDR3 loop reads CASSLAQGIDYGYTF. Written as DNA, the CDR3 is TGCGCCAGCAGCTTGGCGCAGGGAATAGACTATGGCTACACCTTC.

This chain connects TRBV5-1 to TRBJ2-1; 8 nucleotides match TRBD2. This CDR3 has 17 amino acids. V trimming: 0 bases; J trimming: 7 bases; junction bases outside the gene matches: 12. Germline CDR1 SGHRS, CDR2 YFSETQ. The CDR3: CASSLAPPAGEVNEQFF. CDR3 nucleotide sequence: TGCGCCAGCAGCTTGGCCCCCCCAGCGGGAGAGGTTAATGAGCAGTTCTTC.

V is TRBV15 and J is TRBJ1-5, with 7 bases fitting TRBD1. Germline CDR1 LNHNV, CDR2 YYDKDF (reference sequence). This CDR3 comprises 14 residues. The V segment lost 5 bases and the J segment 3 bases; nucleotides outside the gene matches: 4. The CDR3 coding sequence is TGTGCCACCAGCTCAGGGGGTTCCAATCAGCCCCAGCATTTT. Translating gives CATSSGGSNQPQHF.

Concerning this clone: At one end the junction does not follow the germline gene, possibly because of a read error. The chain has TRBV6-1 and TRBJ1-5; maybe TRBD1 (5 bases). CDR1 is MNHNS and CDR2 is SASEGT in the germline V gene. The CDR3 has 16 amino acids. The CDR3 DNA reads TGTGCCAGCAGCGAAGCTGCAGGGTCGATCAATCAGCCCCAGCATTTT. This sequence encodes CASSEAAGSINQPQHF.

The rearrangement joins TRBV7-9 to TRBJ2-2, with 10 bases fitting TRBD1. The junction had 2 bases not matched to a gene; V was cut back by 4 bases and J by 3 bases. The CDR3 is made up of 15 amino acids. Germline CDR1 is SEHNR and CDR2 is FQNEAQ (reference sequence). DNA of the CDR3: TGTGCCAGCAGCTGGGGGACAGGGGACACCGGGGAGCTGTTTTTT. As protein: CASSWGTGDTGELFF.

J is TRBJ1-4 and V is TRBV7-9; D is unresolved. CDR3 length: 13 amino acids. The ends were cut back, 6 bases at V and 5 bases at J, with 10 bases in the middle. CDR1 and CDR2 from the germline V gene are SEHNR and FQNEAQ (reference sequence). The chain's CDR3 is CASRLGGNEKLFF. Written as DNA, the CDR3 is TGTGCCAGCAGATTGGGAGGGAATGAAAAACTGTTTTTT.

This clone is a singleton in its sample. The chain combines TRBV7-6 with TRBJ2-1, with TRBD2 matching 11 bases. Germline values: CDR1 SGHVS, CDR2 FNYEAQ. This CDR3 contains 15 residues. The V gene end was trimmed by 7 bases and the J gene end by 6 bases; junction bases not matched to a gene: 8. CDR3 residues: CASTLLAGAGNEQFF. CDR3 bases: TGTGCCAGCACCCTACTAGCGGGAGCTGGCAATGAGCAGTTCTTC.

This clone was recorded once. V is TRBV7-2 and J is TRBJ2-5; 9 bases fit TRBD2. Germline-derived CDR1 and CDR2 are SGHTA and FQGNSA. The CDR3 is made up of 13 amino acids. CDR3 in amino acids: CGELREGQETQYF. CDR3 nucleotide sequence: TGTGGCGAACTGCGGGAGGGCCAAGAGACCCAGTACTTC. The complete variable domain, with remaining parts taken from reference TRBV7-2 and TRBJ2-5, reads GAGVSQSPSNKVTEKGKDVELRCDPISGHTALYWYRQSLGQGLEFLIYFQGNSAPDKSGLPSDRFSAERTGGSVSTLTIQRTQQEDSAVYLCGELREGQETQYFGPGTRLLVL.

The rearrangement uses TRBV21-1 and TRBJ2-4; TRBD1 was called by the table and not checked on the DNA. TRBV21-1 is marked as a pseudogene. The CDR3 covers 14 residues. Written as DNA, the CDR3 is TGTGCCAGCAGCAGGGGGCTAGCCAAAAACATTCAGTACTTC. Amino acid sequence: CASSRGLAKNIQYF.

This clone has a single count. The gene calls are TRBV2 and TRBJ1-5; no clear D gene. The CDR3 is 21 amino acids. V was trimmed by 3 bases and J by 1 base, leaving 28 bases between them. Germline V lookup: CDR1 SNHLY, CDR2 FYNNEI. The CDR3 coding sequence is TGTGCCAGCAGTGACGCGACCCCCACCAGGCGAGACGGGATAAGCAATCAGCCCCAGCATTTT. This translates into CASSDATPTRRDGISNQPQHF.